This T cell receptor beta chain derives from a study of blood T cell repertoires in COVID-19. Looking at the study overall: Nucleic acid was either cDNA or gDNA, and it came from T cells, B-cell-depleted T cells, or PBMCs.

Germline V gene lookup returns CDR1 LNHDA and CDR2 SQIVND (reference sequence). CDR3 length: 15 amino acids. Deletions cut 3 bases from V and 4 bases from J, with 15 bases between. Original analysis: Amplification with reference gene primers provided the estimates of nucleated cell counts. Profiled with immunoSEQ multiplex PCR; TCRdb holds only in-frame clones, not every one. V and J calls and clone size are those listed in that table; D and trimming were worked out from the DNA. The repertoire holds approximately 240,000 clones, with 85% to 95% as singletons. Self-reported history from a screening survey and questionnaire set each donor's cohort.

The receptor was derived from a woman under 30 who had recovered from COVID-19. The specimen sequenced was PBMCs or T cells enriched from blood (not recorded which). The chain joins TRBV19 to TRBJ1-1; D gene unclear. CDR3 sequence: CASSMGGRSGTEAFF. CDR3 nucleotide sequence: TGTGCCAGTAGTATGGGCGGGAGGAGCGGCACTGAAGCTTTCTTT.